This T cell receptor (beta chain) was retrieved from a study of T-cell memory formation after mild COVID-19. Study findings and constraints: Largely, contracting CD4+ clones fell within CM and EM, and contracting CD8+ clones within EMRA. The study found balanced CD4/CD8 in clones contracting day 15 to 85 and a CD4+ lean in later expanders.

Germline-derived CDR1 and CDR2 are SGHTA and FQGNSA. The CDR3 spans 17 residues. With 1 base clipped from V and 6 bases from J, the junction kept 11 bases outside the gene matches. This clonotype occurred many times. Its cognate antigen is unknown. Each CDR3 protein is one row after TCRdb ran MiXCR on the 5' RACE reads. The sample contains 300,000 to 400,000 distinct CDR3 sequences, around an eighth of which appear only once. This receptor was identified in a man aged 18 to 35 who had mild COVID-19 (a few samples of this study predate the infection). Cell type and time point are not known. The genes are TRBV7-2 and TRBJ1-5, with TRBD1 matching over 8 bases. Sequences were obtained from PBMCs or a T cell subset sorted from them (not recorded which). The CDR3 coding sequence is TGTGCCAGCAGCTTAGAATCAGGGGGCGCTCTTGGTCAGCCCCAGCATTTT. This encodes CASSLESGGALGQPQHF. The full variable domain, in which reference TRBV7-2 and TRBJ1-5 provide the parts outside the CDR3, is GAGVSQSPSNKVTEKGKDVELRCDPISGHTALYWYRQSLGQGLEFLIYFQGNSAPDKSGLPSDRFSAERTGGSVSTLTIQRTQQEDSAVYLCASSLESGGALGQPQHFGDGTRLSIL.